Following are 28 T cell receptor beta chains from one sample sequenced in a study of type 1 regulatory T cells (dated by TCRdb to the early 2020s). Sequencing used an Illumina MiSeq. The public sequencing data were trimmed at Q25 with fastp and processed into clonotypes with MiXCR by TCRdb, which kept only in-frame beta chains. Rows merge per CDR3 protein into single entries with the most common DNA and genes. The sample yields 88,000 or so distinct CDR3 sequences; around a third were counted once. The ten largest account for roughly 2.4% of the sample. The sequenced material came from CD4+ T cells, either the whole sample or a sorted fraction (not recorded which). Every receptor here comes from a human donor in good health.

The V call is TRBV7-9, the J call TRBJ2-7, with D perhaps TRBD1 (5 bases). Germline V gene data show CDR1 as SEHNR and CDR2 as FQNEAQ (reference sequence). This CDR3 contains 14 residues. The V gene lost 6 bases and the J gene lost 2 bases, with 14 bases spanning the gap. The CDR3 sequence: CASRQGYGTYEQYF. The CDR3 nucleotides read TGTGCCAGCAGGCAGGGTTATGGGACCTACGAGCAGTACTTC.

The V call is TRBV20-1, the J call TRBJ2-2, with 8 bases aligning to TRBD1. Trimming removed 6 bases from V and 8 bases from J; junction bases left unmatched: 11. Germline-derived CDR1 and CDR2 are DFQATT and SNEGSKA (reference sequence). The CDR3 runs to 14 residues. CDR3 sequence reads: CSATGQGRMGELFF. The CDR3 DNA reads TGCAGTGCCACCGGACAGGGTAGAATGGGGGAGCTGTTTTTT.

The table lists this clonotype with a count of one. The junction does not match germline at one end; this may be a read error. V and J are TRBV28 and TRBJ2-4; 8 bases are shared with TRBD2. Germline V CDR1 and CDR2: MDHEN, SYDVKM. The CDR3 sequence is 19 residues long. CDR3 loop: CASSSRSSGSYLAKIIQYF. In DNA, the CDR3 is TGTGCCAGCAGCTCTAGATCAAGCGGGAGTTATCTAGCCAAAATCATTCAGTACTTC.

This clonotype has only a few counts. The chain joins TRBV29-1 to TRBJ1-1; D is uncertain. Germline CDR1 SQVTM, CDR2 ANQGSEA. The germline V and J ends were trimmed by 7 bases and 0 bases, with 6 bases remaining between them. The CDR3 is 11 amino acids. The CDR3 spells CSANVNTEAFF. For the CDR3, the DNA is TGCAGCGCAAACGTGAACACTGAAGCTTTCTTT.

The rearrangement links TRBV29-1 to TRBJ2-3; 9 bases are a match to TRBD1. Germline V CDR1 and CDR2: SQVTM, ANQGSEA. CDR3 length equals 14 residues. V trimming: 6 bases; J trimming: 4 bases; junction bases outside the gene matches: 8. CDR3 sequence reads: CSVATGGGADTQYF. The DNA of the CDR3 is TGCAGCGTCGCGACAGGGGGGGGCGCAGATACGCAGTATTTT.

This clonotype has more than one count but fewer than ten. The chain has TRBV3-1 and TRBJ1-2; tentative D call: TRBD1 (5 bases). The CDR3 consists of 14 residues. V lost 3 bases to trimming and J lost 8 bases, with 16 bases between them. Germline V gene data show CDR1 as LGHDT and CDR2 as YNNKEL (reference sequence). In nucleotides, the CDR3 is TGTGCCAGCAGCCATAACGGCAGGGTGGGGGGCTACACCTTC. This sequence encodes CASSHNGRVGGYTF.

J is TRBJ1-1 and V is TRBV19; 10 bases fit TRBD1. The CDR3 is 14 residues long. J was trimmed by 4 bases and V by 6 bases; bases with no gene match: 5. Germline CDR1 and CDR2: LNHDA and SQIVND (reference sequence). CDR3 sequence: CASRTDRGSTEAFF. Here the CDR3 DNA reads TGTGCCAGTAGGACGGACAGGGGGAGCACTGAAGCTTTCTTT. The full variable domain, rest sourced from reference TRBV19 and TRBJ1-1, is DGGITQSPKYLFRKEGQNVTLSCEQNLNHDAMYWYRQDPGQGLRLIYYSQIVNDFQKGDIAEGYSVSREKKESFPLTVTSAQKNPTAFYLCASRTDRGSTEAFFGQGTRLTVV.

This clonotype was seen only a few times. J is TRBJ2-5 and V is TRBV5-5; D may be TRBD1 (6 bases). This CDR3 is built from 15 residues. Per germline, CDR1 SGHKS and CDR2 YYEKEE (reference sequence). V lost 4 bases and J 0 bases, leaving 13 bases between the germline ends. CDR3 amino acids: CASSQTGTYQETQYF. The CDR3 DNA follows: TGTGCCAGCAGCCAAACCGGGACATACCAAGAGACCCAGTACTTC. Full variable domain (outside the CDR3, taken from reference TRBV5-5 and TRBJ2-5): DAGVTQSPTHLIKTRGQQVTLRCSPISGHKSVSWYQQVLGQGPQFIFQYYEKEERGRGNFPDRFSARQFPNYSSELNVNALLLGDSALYLCASSQTGTYQETQYFGPGTRLLVL.

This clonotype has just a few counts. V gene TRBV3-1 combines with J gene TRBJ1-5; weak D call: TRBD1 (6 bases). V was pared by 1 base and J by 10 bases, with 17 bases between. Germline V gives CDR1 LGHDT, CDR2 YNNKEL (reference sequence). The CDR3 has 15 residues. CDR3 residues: CASSQGRGGAPPQHF. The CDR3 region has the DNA TGTGCCAGCAGCCAAGGGCGAGGGGGTGCCCCTCCCCAGCATTTT.

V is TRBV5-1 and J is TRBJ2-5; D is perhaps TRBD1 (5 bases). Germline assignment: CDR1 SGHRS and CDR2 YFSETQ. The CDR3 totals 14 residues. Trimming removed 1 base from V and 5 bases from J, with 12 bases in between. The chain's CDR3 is CASSLSLGLETQYF. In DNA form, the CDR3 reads TGCGCCAGCAGCTTGAGTTTGGGGCTGGAGACCCAGTACTTC.

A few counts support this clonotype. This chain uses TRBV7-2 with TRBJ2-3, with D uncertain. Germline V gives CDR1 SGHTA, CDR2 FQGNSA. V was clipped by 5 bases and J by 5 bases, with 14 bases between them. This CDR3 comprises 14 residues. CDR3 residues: CASSLTPLRDTQYF. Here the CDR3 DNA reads TGTGCCAGCAGCCTCACACCTTTACGAGATACGCAGTATTTT.

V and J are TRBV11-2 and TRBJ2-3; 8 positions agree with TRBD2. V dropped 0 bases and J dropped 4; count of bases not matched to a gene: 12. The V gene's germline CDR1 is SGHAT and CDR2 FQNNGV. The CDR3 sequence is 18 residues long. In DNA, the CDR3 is TGTGCCAGCAGCTTAGAGGGAGCGGGGGAGGCCGCCGCAGATACGCAGTATTTT. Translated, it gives CASSLEGAGEAAADTQYF.

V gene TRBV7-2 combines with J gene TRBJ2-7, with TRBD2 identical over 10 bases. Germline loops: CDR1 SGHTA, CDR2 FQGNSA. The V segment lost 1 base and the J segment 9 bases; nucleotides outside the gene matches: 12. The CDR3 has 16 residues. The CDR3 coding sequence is TGTGCCAGCAGCTTAGAGTGGGAGTCTAGCGGGAGTCGGCAGTACTTC. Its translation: CASSLEWESSGSRQYF.

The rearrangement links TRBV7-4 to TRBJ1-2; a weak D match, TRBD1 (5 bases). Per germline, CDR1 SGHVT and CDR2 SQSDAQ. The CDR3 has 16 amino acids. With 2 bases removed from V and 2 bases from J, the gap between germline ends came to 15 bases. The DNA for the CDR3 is TGTGCCAGCAGCTTAATGGGACTGAGTTCAAACTATGGCTACACCTTC. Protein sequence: CASSLMGLSSNYGYTF.

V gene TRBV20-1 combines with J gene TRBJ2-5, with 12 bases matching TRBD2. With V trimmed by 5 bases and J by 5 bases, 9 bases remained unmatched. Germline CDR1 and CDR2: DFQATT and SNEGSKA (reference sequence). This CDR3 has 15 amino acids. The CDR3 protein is CSALLAGGPGETQYF. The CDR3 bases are TGCAGTGCTTTGCTAGCGGGAGGGCCGGGTGAGACCCAGTACTTC.

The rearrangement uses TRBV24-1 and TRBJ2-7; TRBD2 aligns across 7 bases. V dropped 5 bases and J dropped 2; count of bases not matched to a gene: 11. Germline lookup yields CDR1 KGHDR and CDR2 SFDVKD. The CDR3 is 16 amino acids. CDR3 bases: TGTGCCACCAGTGGGGGGGGTGGGCAGCCGACCTACGAGCAGTACTTC. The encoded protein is CATSGGGGQPTYEQYF.

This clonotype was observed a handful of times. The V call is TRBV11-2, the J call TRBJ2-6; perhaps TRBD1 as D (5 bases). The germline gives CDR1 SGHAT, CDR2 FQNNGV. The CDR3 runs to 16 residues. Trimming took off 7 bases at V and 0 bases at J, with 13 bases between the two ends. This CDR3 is CASNQNRNSGANVLTF. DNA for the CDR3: TGTGCCAGCAACCAAAACAGGAACTCTGGGGCCAACGTCCTGACTTTC. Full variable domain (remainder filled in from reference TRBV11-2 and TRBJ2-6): EAGVAQSPRYKIIEKRQSVAFWCNPISGHATLYWYQQILGQGPKLLIQFQNNGVVDDSQLPKDRFSAERLKGVDSTLKIQPAKLEDSAVYLCASNQNRNSGANVLTFGAGSRLTVL.

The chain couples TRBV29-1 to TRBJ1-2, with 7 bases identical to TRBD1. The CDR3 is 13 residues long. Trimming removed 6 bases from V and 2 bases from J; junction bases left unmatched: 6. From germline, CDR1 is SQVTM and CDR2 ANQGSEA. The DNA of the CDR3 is TGCAGCGTAGGGGACAGAGAAAACTATGGCTACACCTTC. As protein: CSVGDRENYGYTF.

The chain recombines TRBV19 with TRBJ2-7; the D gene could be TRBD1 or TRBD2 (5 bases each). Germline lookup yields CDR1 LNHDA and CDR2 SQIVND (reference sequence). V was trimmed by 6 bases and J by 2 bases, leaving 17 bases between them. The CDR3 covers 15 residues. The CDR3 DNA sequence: TGTGCCAGTAGACCGGACAAGACTACCACCTACGAGCAGTACTTC. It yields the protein CASRPDKTTTYEQYF.

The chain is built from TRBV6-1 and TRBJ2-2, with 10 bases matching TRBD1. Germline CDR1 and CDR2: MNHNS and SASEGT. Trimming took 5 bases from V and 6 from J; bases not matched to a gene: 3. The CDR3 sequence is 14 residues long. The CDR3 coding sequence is TGTGCCAGCAGTCTAGACAGGGGGCCCGGGGAGCTGTTTTTT. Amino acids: CASSLDRGPGELFF.

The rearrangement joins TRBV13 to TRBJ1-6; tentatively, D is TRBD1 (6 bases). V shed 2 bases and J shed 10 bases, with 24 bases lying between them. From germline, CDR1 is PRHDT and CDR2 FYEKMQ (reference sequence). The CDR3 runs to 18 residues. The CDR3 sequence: CASSLYPLMAGEGSPLHF. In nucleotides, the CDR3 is TGTGCCAGCAGCTTATACCCCCTGATGGCAGGGGAAGGGTCACCCCTCCACTTT.

CDR3 residues: CASSLVLAAETQYF. The CDR3, as DNA: TGTGCCAGCAGCTTAGTTCTAGCGGCAGAGACCCAGTACTTC. This chain joins TRBV11-2 and TRBJ2-7; 7 bases line up with TRBD2. The end of the DNA aligns better with TRBJ2-5, so the J call may be wrong. CDR1 and CDR2 from the germline V gene are SGHAT and FQNNGV. The length of the CDR3 is 14 residues.

DNA for the CDR3: TGTGCCAGCAGTTTAACCCTCTCTGGAAACACCATATATTTT. It yields the protein CASSLTLSGNTIYF. The chain employs TRBV12-3 or TRBV12-4 and TRBJ1-3; D unresolved. Between the trimmed V and J ends, which lost 2 bases and 0 bases, there was a span of 5 bases. The CDR3 covers 14 residues.

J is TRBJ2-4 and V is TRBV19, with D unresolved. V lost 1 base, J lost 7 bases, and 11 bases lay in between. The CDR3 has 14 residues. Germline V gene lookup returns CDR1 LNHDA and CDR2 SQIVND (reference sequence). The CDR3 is CASSIVGSTNIQYF. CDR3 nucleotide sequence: TGTGCCAGTAGTATAGTTGGCTCAACGAACATTCAGTACTTC.

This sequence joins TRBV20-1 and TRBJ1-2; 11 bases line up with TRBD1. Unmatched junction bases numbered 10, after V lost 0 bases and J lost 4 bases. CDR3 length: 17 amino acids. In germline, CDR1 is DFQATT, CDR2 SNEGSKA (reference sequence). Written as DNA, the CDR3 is TGCAGTGCTAGAGACCCGAGGACAGGGGGCGTCGGCTATGGCTACACCTTC. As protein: CSARDPRTGGVGYGYTF.

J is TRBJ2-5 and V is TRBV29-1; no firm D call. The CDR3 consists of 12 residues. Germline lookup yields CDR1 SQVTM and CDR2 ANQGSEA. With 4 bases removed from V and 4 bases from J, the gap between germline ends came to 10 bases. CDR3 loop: CSVVPAVETQYF. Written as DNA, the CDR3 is TGCAGCGTTGTGCCCGCCGTAGAGACCCAGTACTTC.

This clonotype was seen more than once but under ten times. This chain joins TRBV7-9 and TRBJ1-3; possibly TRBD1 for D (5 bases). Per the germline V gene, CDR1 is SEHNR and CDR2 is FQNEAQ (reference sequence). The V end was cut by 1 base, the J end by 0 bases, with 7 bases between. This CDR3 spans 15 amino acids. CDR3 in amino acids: CASSLGDGSGNTIYF. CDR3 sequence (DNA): TGTGCCAGCAGCTTAGGGGACGGCTCTGGAAACACCATATATTTT.

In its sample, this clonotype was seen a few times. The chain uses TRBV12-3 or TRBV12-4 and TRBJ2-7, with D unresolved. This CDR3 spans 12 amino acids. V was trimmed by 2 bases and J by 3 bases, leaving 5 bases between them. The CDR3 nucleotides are TGTGCCAGCAGTTTATTGGGCTACGAGCAGTACTTC. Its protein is CASSLLGYEQYF.